Shown below are 29 T cell receptor beta chains from a single sample sequenced in a study of OX40 agonist ivuxolimab in advanced cancers. Profiling relied on immunoSEQ multiplex PCR, and the TCRdb table lists in-frame clones only, not all of them. The table has 61,000 or so clones, 86% seen once. The specimen was CD4+ or CD8+ T cells sorted from blood, collected in a trial of the OX40 agonist ivuxolimab. All receptors come from an adult with an advanced solid tumor such as melanoma, head and neck, liver or kidney cancer.

The chain's CDR3 is CATSRVRAGKGEKLFF. The CDR3 DNA is TGTGCCACCAGCAGAGTACGGGCAGGGAAGGGCGAAAAACTGTTTTTT. V usage is TRBV15 and J usage is TRBJ1-4, with a tentative D call TRBD1 (5 bases). V was trimmed by 1 base and J by 8 bases, leaving 17 bases between them. Germline V CDR1 and CDR2: LNHNV, YYDKDF (reference sequence). The CDR3 consists of 16 residues. Looking up the rest from reference TRBV15 and TRBJ1-4 gives the full variable domain: DAMVIQNPRYQVTQFGKPVTLSCSQTLNHNVMYWYQQKSSQAPKLLFHYYDKDFNNEADTPDNFQSRRPNTSFCFLDIRSPGLGDTAMYLCATSRVRAGKGEKLFFGSGTQLSVL.

This chain links TRBV14 with TRBJ2-3; 9 nucleotides agree with TRBD1. With V trimmed by 2 bases and J by 4 bases, 7 bases remained unmatched. Germline lookup yields CDR1 SGHDN and CDR2 FVKESK. CDR3 length: 16 amino acids. CDR3 DNA: TGTGCCAGCAGCCAACGGTGGACAGGGGCGTCAGATACGCAGTATTTT. Encoded protein: CASSQRWTGASDTQYF.

The chain combines TRBV2 with TRBJ1-1; D unresolved. The V and J ends lost 6 bases and 0 bases respectively, with 8 bases between them. The CDR3 is 13 residues long. The germline V gene encodes CDR1 SNHLY and CDR2 FYNNEI. CDR3 in amino acids: CASSRVMNTEAFF. The CDR3 DNA sequence: TGTGCCAGCAGCCGGGTCATGAACACTGAAGCTTTCTTT.

V is TRBV19 and J is TRBJ2-2; 7 bases are shared with TRBD2. This CDR3 is built from 13 residues. Trimming cost V 6 bases and J 6 bases; bases outside gene matches: 4. CDR1 LNHDA and CDR2 SQIVND come from the germline V gene (reference sequence). CDR3 amino acids: CASRPGGPGELFF. The CDR3 DNA follows: TGTGCCAGTAGGCCGGGGGGACCCGGGGAGCTGTTTTTT. Supplemented by reference TRBV19 and TRBJ2-2, the full variable domain reads DGGITQSPKYLFRKEGQNVTLSCEQNLNHDAMYWYRQDPGQGLRLIYYSQIVNDFQKGDIAEGYSVSREKKESFPLTVTSAQKNPTAFYLCASRPGGPGELFFGEGSRLTVL.

The CDR3 sequence: CASSEAGTANTEAFF. The DNA of the CDR3 is TGTGCCAGCAGTGAAGCAGGGACAGCGAACACTGAAGCTTTCTTT. The rearrangement joins TRBV6-1 to TRBJ1-1; the match to TRBD1 covers 7 bases. This CDR3 spans 15 amino acids. V was clipped by 0 bases and J by 1 base; unmatched bases: 2. Germline CDR1 and CDR2: MNHNS and SASEGT.

The chain's CDR3 is CASSLVHRVSHRYNEQFF. In DNA form, the CDR3 reads TGTGCCAGCAGCTTAGTTCACAGGGTCTCCCACCGGTACAATGAGCAGTTCTTC. J is TRBJ2-1 and V is TRBV11-3; tentatively, D is TRBD1 (6 bases). Trimming took off 1 base at V and 4 bases at J, with 20 bases between the two ends. Germline values: CDR1 SGHNT, CDR2 YENEEA. The CDR3 has 18 amino acids.

The chain uses TRBV6-1 and TRBJ1-1; D unclear. CDR3 length: 15 amino acids. From germline, CDR1 is MNHNS and CDR2 SASEGT. V was clipped by 4 bases and J by 1 base, with 13 bases between them. CDR3 region: CASSARGEWNTEAFF. For the CDR3, the DNA is TGTGCCAGCAGTGCACGCGGCGAGTGGAACACTGAAGCTTTCTTT.

The chain is built from TRBV29-1 and TRBJ1-4; TRBD1 is a possible D gene (6 bases). The CDR3 runs to 15 residues. Trimming stripped 6 bases from V and 0 bases from J, with 14 bases between. The germline CDR1 and CDR2 sequences are SQVTM and ANQGSEA. CDR3: CSVQRGPATNEKLFF. DNA for the CDR3: TGCAGCGTCCAGCGGGGGCCTGCAACTAATGAAAAACTGTTTTTT.

The chain combines TRBV18 with TRBJ2-5; D possibly uses TRBD1 or TRBD2 (5 bases each). The length of the CDR3 is 15 residues. From germline, CDR1 is KGHSH and CDR2 LQKENI. V was cut by 2 bases and J by 2 bases, with 12 bases left in between. The CDR3: CASSPSAGAQETQYF. In nucleotides, the CDR3 is TGTGCCAGCTCACCATCAGCCGGGGCTCAAGAGACCCAGTACTTC.

The V call is TRBV6-1, the J call TRBJ2-6; maybe TRBD1 (5 bases). The germline V and J ends were trimmed by 2 bases and 1 base, with 6 bases remaining between them. The germline gives CDR1 MNHNS, CDR2 SASEGT. The CDR3 totals 15 residues. The CDR3 DNA is TGTGCCAGCAGTGAACAGGGTTCTGGGGCCAACGTCCTGACTTTC. The encoded protein is CASSEQGSGANVLTF.

As concerns this clone: The identical CDR3 is also encoded by other nucleotide sequences in the sample. This sequence joins TRBV30 and TRBJ2-3; D unclear. Trimming stripped 0 bases from V and 3 bases from J, with 10 bases between. CDR3 length equals 14 residues. Germline lookup yields CDR1 GTSNPN and CDR2 SVGIG (reference sequence). The CDR3 DNA reads TGTGCCTGGAGTGTACGTCTGGGGACAGATACGCAGTATTTT. It specifies CAWSVRLGTDTQYF.

This chain links TRBV9 with TRBJ2-4; D may match TRBD1 or TRBD2 (6 bases each). In germline, CDR1 is SGDLS, CDR2 YYNGEE. Trimming left V 4 bases short and J 0 bases short, with 11 bases between. The CDR3 runs to 15 residues. The CDR3 sequence is CASSPGGGAKNIQYF. The CDR3 DNA is TGTGCCAGCAGCCCCGGGGGCGGAGCCAAAAACATTCAGTACTTC. Looking up the rest from reference TRBV9 and TRBJ2-4 gives the full variable domain: DSGVTQTPKHLITATGQRVTLRCSPRSGDLSVYWYQQSLDQGLQFLIQYYNGEERAKGNILERFSAQQFPDLHSELNLSSLELGDSALYFCASSPGGGAKNIQYFGAGTRLSVL.

This clone was counted once. The chain combines TRBV5-1 with TRBJ2-7, with a tentative D call TRBD1 (5 bases). This CDR3 has 15 residues. In germline, CDR1 is SGHRS, CDR2 YFSETQ. Trimming shortened V by 0 bases and J by 0 bases, and 10 bases separated the two germline ends. The CDR3 DNA sequence: TGCGCCAGCAGCTTGGGACAGCTTCACTCCTACGAGCAGTACTTC. This translates into CASSLGQLHSYEQYF.

V gene TRBV18 combines with J gene TRBJ2-1, with D tentatively TRBD2 (5 bases). Germline V CDR1 and CDR2: KGHSH, LQKENI. The CDR3 consists of 14 residues. Trimming left V 3 bases short and J 4 bases short, with 10 bases between. The CDR3 sequence: CASSPPGKYNEQFF. The CDR3 DNA is TGTGCCAGCTCACCCCCCGGGAAGTACAATGAGCAGTTCTTC. Full variable domain (outside the CDR3, taken from reference TRBV18 and TRBJ2-1): NAGVMQNPRHLVRRRGQEARLRCSPMKGHSHVYWYRQLPEEGLKFMVYLQKENIIDESGMPKERFSAEFPKEGPSILRIQQVVRGDSAAYFCASSPPGKYNEQFFGPGTRLTVL.

The chain couples TRBV5-1 to TRBJ2-2, with 10 bases aligning to TRBD2. Trimming removed 4 bases from V and 6 bases from J; junction bases left unmatched: 9. Germline V gene lookup returns CDR1 SGHRS and CDR2 YFSETQ. The CDR3 length is 16 residues. CDR3 region: CASSDYSGGASGELFF. CDR3 in DNA: TGCGCCAGCAGCGACTACAGCGGGGGGGCGTCCGGGGAGCTGTTTTTT.

V gene TRBV5-4 combines with J gene TRBJ1-1, with D possibly TRBD1 on 5 matching bases. This CDR3 spans 15 amino acids. Germline V gene data show CDR1 as SGHNT and CDR2 as YYREEE (reference sequence). With 4 bases removed from V and 1 base from J, the gap between germline ends came to 14 bases. CDR3 residues: CASSPLGGKNTEAFF. CDR3 nucleotides: TGTGCCAGCAGCCCCCTCGGGGGGAAGAACACTGAAGCTTTCTTT.

V usage is TRBV6-6 and J usage is TRBJ2-3, with 10 nucleotides matching TRBD2. The length of the CDR3 is 15 residues. Germline V CDR1 and CDR2: MNHNY, SVGAGI (reference sequence). Trimming removed 7 bases from V and 1 base from J; junction bases left unmatched: 5. CDR3 nucleotide sequence: TGTGCCAGCAACACCGGGACTAGCGGCACAGATACGCAGTATTTT. This gives the protein CASNTGTSGTDTQYF.

The rearrangement links TRBV5-4 to TRBJ1-3; no clear D. Trimming cost V 3 bases and J 0 bases, with 10 bases left between them. Germline V gives CDR1 SGHNT, CDR2 YYREEE (reference sequence). This CDR3 is 15 amino acids long. The CDR3 here is CASSSSRYSGNTIYF. The CDR3 bases are TGTGCCAGCAGCTCCAGTCGTTACTCTGGAAACACCATATATTTT.

This clone was picked up one time. This rearrangement joins TRBV6-1 to TRBJ2-7; TRBD2 aligns across 11 bases. Germline CDR1 is MNHNS and CDR2 is SASEGT. The CDR3 is 15 residues long. J lost 2 bases, V lost 6 bases, and 6 bases had no gene match. CDR3 sequence: CASRAGTSGAYEQYF. The CDR3 coding sequence is TGTGCCAGCAGGGCGGGGACTAGCGGAGCCTACGAGCAGTACTTC.

The gene calls are TRBV19 and TRBJ1-2, with TRBD1 identical over 9 bases. The CDR3 spans 13 residues. The junction had 5 bases not matched to a gene; V was cut back by 7 bases and J by 5 bases. CDR1 and CDR2 (germline): LNHDA, SQIVND (reference sequence). In DNA form, the CDR3 reads TGTGCCAGTAAACCACAGGGGGCGTATGGCTACACCTTC. Translation gives CASKPQGAYGYTF.

The chain employs TRBV19 and TRBJ1-2; 7 bases are a match to TRBD1. CDR3 length: 14 amino acids. CDR1 and CDR2 from the germline V gene are LNHDA and SQIVND (reference sequence). V lost 2 bases, J lost 4 bases, and 4 bases stayed unmatched. This CDR3 reads CASSILAGGYGYTF. The CDR3 bases are TGTGCCAGTAGTATACTCGCAGGGGGCTATGGCTACACCTTC.

This chain connects TRBV18 to TRBJ1-5, with D tentatively TRBD1 (5 bases). Germline CDR1 KGHSH, CDR2 LQKENI. This CDR3 is 17 amino acids long. V lost 5 bases and J lost 0, with 17 bases in between. The CDR3 loop is CASSDRSGTHSNQPQHF. CDR3 nucleotides: TGTGCCAGCTCAGACCGTTCAGGGACCCATAGCAATCAGCCCCAGCATTTT.

J is TRBJ2-1 and V is TRBV5-8, with D hard to call. Trimming pared 2 bases from V and 4 bases from J, leaving 16 bases between. The CDR3 sequence is 16 residues long. Germline V gene sequence: CDR1 SGHTS, CDR2 YDEGEE. This chain's CDR3 is CASSFRIRALYNEQFF. For the CDR3, the DNA is TGTGCCAGCAGCTTCCGTATAAGGGCTTTATACAATGAGCAGTTCTTC.

This chain connects TRBV11-2 to TRBJ1-3; TRBD1 is a possible D gene (5 bases). Trimming removed 2 bases at V and 0 bases at J, with 11 bases between. CDR3 length equals 16 residues. Germline loops: CDR1 SGHAT, CDR2 FQNNGV. CDR3 loop: CASSLWGGTSGNTIYF. CDR3 nucleotides: TGTGCCAGCAGCTTATGGGGCGGAACCTCTGGAAACACCATATATTTT.

The chain carries TRBV5-1 and TRBJ1-1; D unresolved. The germline V and J ends were trimmed by 4 bases and 3 bases, with 10 bases remaining between them. Germline CDR1 reads SGHRS; CDR2 reads YFSETQ. The CDR3 is 13 amino acids. The DNA of the CDR3 is TGCGCCAGCAGCCTGGTCGGGGACACTGAAGCTTTCTTT. Protein: CASSLVGDTEAFF.

The rearrangement uses TRBV4-2 and TRBJ2-3, with D unresolved. CDR1 is LGHNA, CDR2 YNFKEQ, per germline. This CDR3 comprises 12 residues. V was pared by 4 bases and J by 14 bases, with 16 bases between. CDR3 in amino acids: CASSPERSDLYF. As DNA, the CDR3 is TGTGCCAGCAGCCCAGAAAGGTCTGATTTGTATTTT.

The chain is built from TRBV4-2 and TRBJ2-2; TRBD2 agrees at 8 bases. CDR3 size: 16 residues. Germline V gene data show CDR1 as LGHNA and CDR2 as YNFKEQ. Unmatched junction bases numbered 6, after V lost 1 base and J lost 5 bases. CDR3 in DNA: TGTGCCAGCAGCCAAGGAGCGGGGGTTGAGACCGGGGAGCTGTTTTTT. Its protein product is CASSQGAGVETGELFF.

In this sample, this clone turned up once. The chain joins TRBV29-1 to TRBJ2-3, with 9 bases lining up with TRBD2. The CDR3 is made up of 15 amino acids. CDR1 SQVTM and CDR2 ANQGSEA come from the germline V gene. The V and J ends lost 4 bases and 1 base, in that order; junction bases with no gene match: 6. CDR3 bases: TGCAGCGTTGCTCGGCGGGGGGGTGGCACAGATACGCAGTATTTT. This gives the protein CSVARRGGGTDTQYF.

This chain joins TRBV5-1 and TRBJ2-5; tentative D call: TRBD1 (6 bases). This CDR3 has 15 amino acids. Trimming shortened V by 3 bases and J by 5 bases, and 17 bases separated the two germline ends. Looked up from germline, CDR1 is SGHRS and CDR2 is YFSETQ. CDR3: CASSWGHNSRETQYF. The DNA of the CDR3 is TGCGCCAGCAGCTGGGGACACAACTCTCGGGAGACCCAGTACTTC.